Listed below are T cell receptor beta chains from one sample, sequenced in a study of T-cell reconstitution after alpha-beta-depleted transplantation in children. TCRdb passed the PCR reads through MiXCR, listing each CDR3 protein once. Of hundreds of thousands of distinct CDR3 sequences detected, 16% appear once; the ten largest clones hold 1.1%. Sequencing was performed on PBMCs from the stem cell graft donor, taken from the stem cell graft. The receptors shown here come from a human donor who donated a stem cell graft to a child with acute myeloid leukemia. Each CDR3 is given with its conserved first and last residue. Each record gives: V gene, J gene, clone size, D gene, CDR3 protein, CDR3 DNA. A D gene is named only where the DNA matches it firmly. Size tells how often a clone was seen (once, few, many) or the class of an expanded clone, and some rows leave it out.

TRBV6-6	TRBJ1-2	few	-	CASTQGLSYGYTF	TGTGCCAGCACTCAGGGACTGAGCTATGGCTACACCTTC
TRBV11-2	TRBJ2-1	-	TRBD2	CASSLGLADNYNEQFF	TGTGCCAGCAGCTTAGGACTAGCGGACAACTACAATGAGCAGTTCTTC
TRBV20-1	TRBJ2-3	many	TRBD2	CSASLSGGAGTDTQYF	TGCAGTGCTAGCCTTAGCGGGGGGGCCGGTACAGATACGCAGTATTTT
TRBV7-2	TRBJ2-1	many	-	CASSFGGGDEQFF	TGTGCCAGCAGCTTCGGTGGGGGCGATGAGCAGTTCTTC
TRBV7-9	TRBJ2-3	-	-	CASSSTVRATTDTQYF	TGTGCCAGCAGCTCGACGGTCCGGGCGACGACAGATACGCAGTATTTT
TRBV9	TRBJ2-1	-	TRBD2	CASSVSTSGVYNEQFF	TGTGCCAGCAGCGTCTCTACTAGCGGAGTATACAATGAGCAGTTCTTC
TRBV29-1	TRBJ1-1	many	-	CSVGPNTEAFF	TGCAGCGTAGGGCCGAACACTGAAGCTTTCTTT
TRBV7-9	TRBJ1-2	-	-	CASSLGVREQEECYTF	TGTGCCAGCAGCTTAGGAGTCAGGGAGCAGGAAGAATGCTACACCTTC
TRBV7-9	TRBJ2-5	few	-	CASSLRGVETQYF	TGTGCCAGCAGTTTAAGAGGGGTGGAGACCCAGTACTTC
TRBV6-5	TRBJ1-1	few	-	CASSLGPGNIEAFF	TGTGCCAGCAGTTTGGGACCAGGGAACATTGAAGCTTTCTTT
TRBV20-1	TRBJ1-1	-	-	CSAKGGASMNTEAFF	TGCAGTGCTAAGGGTGGGGCTTCCATGAACACTGAAGCTTTCTTT
TRBV7-8	TRBJ2-1	-	-	CASSIRHNEQFF	TGTGCCAGCAGCATCAGGCACAATGAGCAGTTCTTC
TRBV20-1	TRBJ2-7	many	-	CSARAGRNSYEQYF	TGCAGTGCTAGGGCCGGACGGAACTCCTACGAGCAGTACTTC
TRBV7-2	TRBJ2-6	many	-	CASSFTRRTGANVLTF	TGTGCCAGCAGCTTTACGCGGCGGACTGGGGCCAACGTCCTGACTTTC
TRBV6-4	TRBJ1-5	-	-	CASSDSEENSNQPQHF	TGTGCCAGCAGTGACTCCGAAGAAAATAGCAATCAGCCCCAGCATTTT
TRBV29-1	TRBJ2-3	many	-	CSVRRARGTDTQYF	TGCAGCGTTCGGAGGGCGCGAGGCACAGATACGCAGTATTTT